This T cell receptor beta chain derives from a study of cytomegalovirus exposure and HLA in healthy donors. Both 60 Vbeta primers and 13 Jbeta primers went into the PCR. The repertoire was sequenced with immunoSEQ multiplex PCR; TCRdb's copy has only in-frame clones and lacks some. The repertoire holds about 200,000 clones, with 82% as singletons. This CDR3 spans 19 amino acids. The ends lost 1 base at V and 2 bases at J; junction bases unmatched: 5. Germline V gives CDR1 MDHEN, CDR2 SYDVKM. For this clone: Antigen: not known.

Whole-study results and caveats: According to a later analysis, donors in an Asian-associated ancestry cluster reportedly had fewer N-insertions than the roughly 670-donor mean. Sequences of the TCR beta chain were said to predict the HLA-A and HLA-B alleles of most subjects accurately. For most TCR beta V segments, an earlier analysis put the productive rate at about 87% or about 30% of the time. Beyond CMV serostatus, there was no information to go on about immune exposure.

The sequence was obtained from a woman between 50 and 59 years old in good health and CMV-seropositive. The chain carries TRBV28 and TRBJ2-1, with TRBD2 matching 16 bases. Material for sequencing was PBMCs. The CDR3 is CASSLSPGLAGGPYNEQFF. The CDR3 DNA sequence: TGTGCCAGCAGTTTATCCCCGGGACTAGCGGGAGGGCCCTACAATGAGCAGTTCTTC.